The clone carrying this TCR beta chain occurred a few times. Its matching antigen is unknown. Using its own MiXCR run on the 5' RACE reads, TCRdb lists one record per CDR3 protein. Of roughly 340,000 distinct CDR3 sequences listed, around 30% were seen once; the top ten hold around 5.6%. The entry originates in a study of identical twins' blood T cells. Notes on the study in general: Shared CDR3 clonotype counts tracked mainly the product of cloneset sizes. Abundant TCRbeta CDR3s overlapped more between twins than with unrelated donors.

Germline V gene sequence: CDR1 SNHLY, CDR2 FYNNEI. V was pared by 6 bases and J by 9 bases, with 10 bases of the junction left unmatched. The CDR3 sequence is 16 residues long. The clonotype comes from a woman between 18 and 55 years old in good health. V gene TRBV2 combines with J gene TRBJ2-1, with 14 bases identical to TRBD2. Sequencing used PBMCs. For the CDR3, the DNA is TGTGCCAGCAGAGGCTGGGGACTAGCGGGAGTATTTGAGCAGTTCTTC. Residues: CASRGWGLAGVFEQFF.